A single sample gave rise to the 16 T cell receptor beta chains below, sequenced in a study of CXCR3-negative and CXCR3-positive naive CD8 T cells. The study's findings and limits: Comparison of naive cells showed more hydrophobic TRB CDR3s in CXCR3-positive than in CXCR3-negative naive cells.

The study made its TRB cDNA libraries by 5' RACE, adding UMI labels. From its re-call of the 5' RACE reads, TCRdb lists each CDR3 protein once, without DNA. Found here are roughly 110,000 distinct CDR3 sequences; the top ten clones hold 0.35% to 0.4%. These receptors have no known antigen. Sequenced input: naive CXCR3+ CD8+ T cells from blood. The subset denotes: CD45RO-CCR7+CD27+CD95- naive CD8+ T cells expressing CXCR3 (TNR3+). These receptors all come from a human donor in good health. Some clones in this sample may be carry-over from other donors' samples.

This chain uses TRBV28 with TRBJ2-7; the TCRdb call, TRBD1, lacks DNA for checking. CDR1 is MDHEN and CDR2 is SYDVKM in the germline V gene. The CDR3 extends over 15 amino acids. The CDR3 loop is CASSLDRVSAYEQYF.

The J gene is TRBJ2-1, the V gene TRBV7-9. CDR1 SEHNR and CDR2 FQNEAQ come from the germline V gene (reference sequence). The CDR3 totals 11 residues. CDR3 residues: CASSLAGIGFF. The variable domain in full, with the rest retrieved from reference TRBV7-9 and TRBJ2-1, is DTGVSQNPRHKITKRGQNVTFRCDPISEHNRLYWYRQTLGQGPEFLTYFQNEAQLEKSRLLSDRFSAERPKGSFSTLEIQRTEQGDSAMYLCASSLAGIGFFGPGTRLTVL.

The CDR3 loop reads CASSLMAAGDTQYF. The chain is built from TRBV7-9 and TRBJ2-3; TCRdb returns TRBD2, unconfirmable since there is no DNA. Looked up from germline, CDR1 is SEHNR and CDR2 is FQNEAQ (reference sequence). The CDR3 spans 14 residues.

The chain joins TRBV28 to TRBJ2-3. CDR3 length: 14 amino acids. CDR1 is MDHEN, CDR2 SYDVKM, per germline. CDR3 sequence reads: CASSLVPGTDTQYF.

V and J are TRBV4-3 and TRBJ2-2. Germline CDR1 and CDR2: LGHNA and YSLEER. The CDR3 is 19 residues long. The CDR3 protein is CASSQGVWGNQVDTGELFF.

V and J are TRBV10-3 and TRBJ1-1; TCRdb proposes TRBD1, but this gene call is untestable without DNA. The CDR3 covers 14 residues. CDR1 is ENHRY and CDR2 is SYGVKD in the germline V gene. CDR3 region: CAIRTGTGDTEAFF.

The chain is built from TRBV6-5 and TRBJ2-1. Germline values: CDR1 MNHEY, CDR2 SVGAGI. CDR3 size: 13 residues. This CDR3 reads CASSRRTYNEQFF.

This chain links TRBV4-2 with TRBJ2-7; TCRdb calls TRBD2, which cannot be checked without DNA. This CDR3 is 16 amino acids long. Germline lookup yields CDR1 LGHNA and CDR2 YNFKEQ. CDR3 protein: CASSQKGGESSYEQYF.

The V gene is TRBV6-5, the J gene TRBJ1-1; the TCRdb call, TRBD1, lacks DNA for checking. This CDR3 comprises 13 residues. Germline V gene lookup returns CDR1 MNHEY and CDR2 SVGAGI. The CDR3 loop reads CASTQGAGAEAFF.

The chain joins TRBV28 to TRBJ2-4; the D gene TCRdb calls, TRBD1, cannot be checked with no DNA. CDR1 and CDR2 from the germline V gene are MDHEN and SYDVKM. CDR3 length equals 15 residues. CDR3 region: CARSFFTGSKNIQYF.

The J gene is TRBJ2-1, the V gene TRBV5-1; the D call of TRBD1 rests on TCRdb alone, since no DNA is present to check it. This CDR3 region has 14 residues. The germline V gene encodes CDR1 SGHRS and CDR2 YFSETQ. The chain's CDR3 is CASSFGTGSYEQFF. Full variable domain (missing parts from reference TRBV5-1 and TRBJ2-1): KAGVTQTPRYLIKTRGQQVTLSCSPISGHRSVSWYQQTPGQGLQFLFEYFSETQRNKGNFPGRFSGRQFSNSRSEMNVSTLELGDSALYLCASSFGTGSYEQFFGPGTRLTVL.

The V call is TRBV29-1, the J call TRBJ2-1; TCRdb's D gene call, TRBD2, goes unchecked for lack of DNA. The CDR3 runs 14 residues. CDR1 and CDR2 (germline): SQVTM, ANQGSEA. CDR3 in amino acids: CSASYGLAAHEQFF.

This chain uses TRBV10-3 with TRBJ2-7; TCRdb lists TRBD2, though no DNA is available to test this call. CDR3 length equals 16 residues. The germline CDR1 and CDR2 sequences are ENHRY and SYGVKD. The CDR3 protein is CAIRGGGGVDAYEQYF.

The chain has TRBV7-9 and TRBJ1-1. Germline CDR1 SEHNR, CDR2 FQNEAQ (reference sequence). This CDR3 region has 15 residues. CDR3 residues: CASSPTDLMNTEAFF.

The V call is TRBV28, the J call TRBJ2-1; absent DNA, TCRdb's TRBD1 call cannot be checked. The CDR3 totals 15 residues. CDR1 is MDHEN and CDR2 is SYDVKM in the germline V gene. The CDR3 here is CASSWVRGKYNEQFF.

The CDR3 here is CASTIREVTEAFF. V usage is TRBV11-1 and J usage is TRBJ1-1. Per germline, CDR1 SGHAT and CDR2 FQDESV (reference sequence). CDR3 length: 13 amino acids.